These 17 T cell receptor beta chains share one sample of origin, sequenced in a study of cytomegalovirus exposure and HLA in healthy donors. The primer mix had 60 Vbeta and 13 Jbeta primers. Clones were sequenced by immunoSEQ multiplex PCR, and TCRdb holds only the in-frame ones, with some missing. This table holds around 170,000 clones, about 77% found once. Sequencing was carried out using PBMCs. Receptors originate from a man in his 60s in good health and CMV-seronegative.

The chain has TRBV6-1 and TRBJ1-1; possibly TRBD1 for D (6 bases). This CDR3 has 14 amino acids. Germline values: CDR1 MNHNS, CDR2 SASEGT. V was clipped by 6 bases and J by 4 bases, with 15 bases between them. This CDR3 is CASRRHREGTEAFF. Here the CDR3 DNA reads TGTGCCAGCAGGCGTCACAGGGAGGGCACTGAAGCTTTCTTT.

The rearrangement uses TRBV4-2 and TRBJ2-3, with 14 nucleotides matching TRBD2. The CDR3 spans 23 residues. Losses at the gene ends were 2 bases for V and 4 bases for J; bases not matched to a gene: 23. Germline assignment: CDR1 LGHNA and CDR2 YNFKEQ. The CDR3 loop reads CASSQNIMSIVTSGRACPDTQYF. The CDR3 DNA follows: TGTGCCAGCAGCCAAAACATTATGTCGATCGTGACTAGCGGGAGGGCCTGTCCAGATACGCAGTATTTT.

The J gene is TRBJ2-7, the V gene TRBV4-1; 9 bases align to TRBD1. Germline CDR1 reads MGHRA; CDR2 reads YSYEKL. The trim removed 0 bases at V and 4 bases at J, leaving 4 bases unmatched. This CDR3 has 15 amino acids. In DNA form, the CDR3 reads TGCGCCAGCAGCCAAGACACAGGGGGCCTATACGAGCAGTACTTC. This encodes CASSQDTGGLYEQYF.

In nucleotides, the CDR3 is TGTGCCAGCAGTTTCAGGGGGACGGGGAACACTGAAGCTTTCTTT. It specifies CASSFRGTGNTEAFF. The genes are TRBV5-8 and TRBJ1-1, with 7 bases lining up with TRBD1. Germline V gives CDR1 SGHTS, CDR2 YDEGEE. Unmatched junction bases numbered 8, after V lost 5 bases and J lost 1 base. The CDR3 is 15 residues long.

This clone was seen only a few times. This chain connects TRBV9 to TRBJ2-5, with 8 nucleotides matching TRBD2. The J segment lost 11 bases and the V segment lost 0 bases, leaving 12 bases of the junction unmatched. CDR1 SGDLS and CDR2 YYNGEE come from the germline V gene. The CDR3 extends over 15 amino acids. CDR3 sequence reads: CASSVGSGRSWEQYF. The CDR3 DNA reads TGTGCCAGCAGCGTAGGGAGCGGGAGAAGTTGGGAGCAGTACTTC.

This clone was detected only a few times. This chain joins TRBV19 and TRBJ1-5; D is perhaps TRBD1 (5 bases). CDR1 is LNHDA and CDR2 is SQIVND in the germline V gene (reference sequence). The CDR3 totals 15 residues. V was pared by 1 base and J by 2 bases, with 9 bases between. In nucleotides, the CDR3 is TGTGCCAGTAGTATAGGGTTAGGGGGCAATCAGCCCCAGCATTTT. Translation: CASSIGLGGNQPQHF.

The rearrangement links TRBV6-6 to TRBJ2-3, with TRBD2 matching 14 bases. CDR3 length equals 14 residues. Germline CDR1 is MNHNY and CDR2 is SVGAGI (reference sequence). Losses at the gene ends were 11 bases for V and 4 bases for J; bases not matched to a gene: 5. The CDR3 is CAARLAGGADTQYF. The CDR3 DNA reads TGTGCCGCCAGACTAGCGGGAGGGGCAGATACGCAGTATTTT.

The gene calls are TRBV29-1 and TRBJ2-1; 7 nucleotides match TRBD1. This CDR3 spans 12 amino acids. Germline values: CDR1 SQVTM, CDR2 ANQGSEA. Trimming at V came to 3 bases and at J to 9 bases, leaving 5 bases not matched to a gene. CDR3 nucleotides: TGCAGCGTTGACCAGGGGGTAAGTGAGCAGTTCTTC. Its translation: CSVDQGVSEQFF.

The chain uses TRBV2 and TRBJ2-1, with TRBD2 as a possible D gene (6 bases). V was shortened by 5 bases and J by 4 bases, with 15 bases between the two germline ends. Germline assignment: CDR1 SNHLY and CDR2 FYNNEI. The CDR3 covers 15 residues. DNA for the CDR3: TGTGCCAGCAGTTTGGCGGGAAATACGTACAATGAGCAGTTCTTC. This sequence encodes CASSLAGNTYNEQFF. Complete variable domain (other parts from reference TRBV2 and TRBJ2-1): EPEVTQTPSHQVTQMGQEVILRCVPISNHLYFYWYRQILGQKVEFLVSFYNNEISEKSEIFDDQFSVERPDGSNFTLKIRSTKLEDSAMYFCASSLAGNTYNEQFFGPGTRLTVL.

This chain joins TRBV5-6 and TRBJ1-4; weak D call: TRBD1 (5 bases). There are 15 residues in the CDR3. Trimming pared 1 base from V and 8 bases from J, leaving 15 bases between. Germline CDR1 and CDR2: SGHDT and YYEEEE. CDR3 sequence: CASSLREGLREKLFF. CDR3 bases: TGTGCCAGCAGCTTGAGGGAGGGGTTGCGGGAAAAACTGTTTTTT.

The V and J genes are TRBV6-5 and TRBJ1-2; D might be TRBD1 (6 bases). Trimming pared 2 bases from V and 8 bases from J, leaving 18 bases between. Germline loops: CDR1 MNHEY, CDR2 SVGAGI. The CDR3 is made up of 15 amino acids. The CDR3 sequence is CASSYAPQGPAGYTF. The CDR3 coding sequence is TGTGCCAGCAGTTACGCTCCCCAGGGGCCGGCGGGCTACACCTTC.

V is TRBV5-4 and J is TRBJ1-2; a weak D match, TRBD1 (5 bases). The germline CDR1 and CDR2 sequences are SGHNT and YYREEE (reference sequence). The CDR3 runs to 15 residues. V lost 3 bases to trimming and J lost 4 bases, with 16 bases between them. CDR3 sequence: CASSWGGKGTYGYTF. As DNA, the CDR3 is TGTGCCAGCAGCTGGGGGGGGAAGGGGACCTATGGCTACACCTTC.

This chain joins TRBV11-2 and TRBJ1-2; 9 bases are shared with TRBD1. With 4 bases clipped from V and 2 bases from J, the junction kept 8 bases outside the gene matches. The germline V gene has CDR1 SGHAT and CDR2 FQNNGV. This CDR3 is built from 16 residues. The CDR3 nucleotides are TGTGCCAGCAGCTCACACCGTGGACAGGGGAACTATGGCTACACCTTC. Amino acids: CASSSHRGQGNYGYTF.

The rearrangement joins TRBV7-2 to TRBJ2-7, with a weak D call TRBD2 (6 bases). This CDR3 contains 14 residues. Germline assignment: CDR1 SGHTA and CDR2 FQGNSA. Trimming pared 4 bases from V and 4 bases from J, leaving 14 bases between. CDR3 amino acids: CASSSSVGRYEQYF. CDR3 in DNA: TGTGCCAGCAGCTCCTCGGTCGGGAGATACGAGCAGTACTTC.

V and J are TRBV9 and TRBJ2-3; a possible D gene is TRBD2 (6 bases). The CDR3 length is 16 residues. V was trimmed by 4 bases and J by 5 bases, leaving 20 bases between them. Germline CDR1 and CDR2: SGDLS and YYNGEE. The CDR3 loop reads CASSPPIGSGQDTQYF. As DNA, the CDR3 is TGTGCCAGCAGCCCTCCCATTGGTAGCGGCCAAGATACGCAGTATTTT.

Note on this clone: One end of the junction is discordant with germline, which a read error may explain. The chain recombines TRBV6-5 with TRBJ2-7; maybe TRBD1 (5 bases). CDR1 and CDR2 from the germline V gene are MNHEY and SVGAGI. The CDR3 has 15 amino acids. The CDR3 bases are TGTGCCAGCAGCCGAGGACAACGGTACTCCCACGAGCAGTACTTC. It is translated as CASSRGQRYSHEQYF.

V is TRBV7-9 and J is TRBJ2-1, with a weak D call TRBD1 (5 bases). CDR3 length: 15 amino acids. CDR1 is SEHNR and CDR2 is FQNEAQ in the germline V gene (reference sequence). Trimming removed 1 base at V and 7 bases at J, with 14 bases between. CDR3 sequence: CASSLEIVRDNEQFF. CDR3 nucleotides: TGTGCCAGCAGCTTAGAAATCGTCAGGGATAATGAGCAGTTCTTC.